This T cell receptor (beta chain) appears in the sequencing data of a study of blood T cells in healthy people across ages. This clonotype was seen more than once but under ten times. Its antigen is not known. Study-wide findings and caveats: The study found more naive CD4+ cells and higher diversity in long-lived than aged donors.

Looked up from germline, CDR1 is MGHDK and CDR2 is SYGVNS. J gave up 13 bases and V 2 bases, and 3 bases lay outside the gene matches. This CDR3 comprises 13 residues. Peripheral blood from each donor was collected in a volume of approximately 9.5 milliliters. Total RNA amounts of at least 5 micrograms were extracted per sample. A J-beta primer mix and a sample-barcoded 5' primer were used in a second PCR of about 7 to 12 cycles. Using its own MiXCR run on the 5' RACE reads, TCRdb lists one record per CDR3 protein. The sample has over 1,500,000 distinct CDR3 sequences; 49% are singletons. The chain recombines TRBV25-1 with TRBJ2-3; 13 bases line up with TRBD2. The sample was blood. The sequence derives from a woman aged 40 to 50 in good health. The CDR3 region has the DNA TGTGCCAGCAGTGAACCCGGACTAGCGGGGGAGTATTTT. It yields the protein CASSEPGLAGEYF.